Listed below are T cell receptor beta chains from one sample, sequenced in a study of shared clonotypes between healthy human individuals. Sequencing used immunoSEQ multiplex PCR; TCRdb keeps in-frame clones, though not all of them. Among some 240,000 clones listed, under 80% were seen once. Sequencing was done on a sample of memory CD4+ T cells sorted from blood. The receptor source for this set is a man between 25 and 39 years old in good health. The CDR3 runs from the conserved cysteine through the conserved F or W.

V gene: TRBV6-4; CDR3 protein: CASSVVAGTGWPGANVLTF
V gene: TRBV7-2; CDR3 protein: CASSLFGLDQETQYF
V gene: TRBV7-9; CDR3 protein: CASSYRGGYNEQFF
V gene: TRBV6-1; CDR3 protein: CASSERRQGKSNQPQHF
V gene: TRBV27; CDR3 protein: CASSSWGEQFF
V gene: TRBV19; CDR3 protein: CASRSAVVGTEAFF
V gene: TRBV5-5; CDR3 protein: CASSLAEGLTIYF
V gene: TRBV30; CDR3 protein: CAWRFSYGYTF
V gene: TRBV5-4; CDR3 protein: CASSLDDMLAEAFF
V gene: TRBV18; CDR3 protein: CASSPRTNTGELFF
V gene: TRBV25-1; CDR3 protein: CASSGGQAYEQYF
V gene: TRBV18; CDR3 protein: CASSPYAESVTDTQYF
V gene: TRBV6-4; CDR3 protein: CASSEGDTGELFF
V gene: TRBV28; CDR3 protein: CASTKAGNYNEQFF
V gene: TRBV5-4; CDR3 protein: CASSVGTLSNTEAFF
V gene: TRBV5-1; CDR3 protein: CASSLSGSGYGYTF
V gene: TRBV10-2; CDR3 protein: CASRTSGSRGELFF
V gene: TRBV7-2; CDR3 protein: CASSLPTSQPQHF
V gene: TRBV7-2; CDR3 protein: CASSYSPDSTGELFF
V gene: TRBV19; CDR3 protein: CASSIWTSGTQETQYF
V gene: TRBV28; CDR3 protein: CASSLGSVVAGYTF
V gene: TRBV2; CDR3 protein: CASSEIGFREQYF
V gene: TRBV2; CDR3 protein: CASSEGGWDYRKETQYF
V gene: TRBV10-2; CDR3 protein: CASSVTQGGGQPQHF
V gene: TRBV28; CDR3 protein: CASRRAGGSYEQYF
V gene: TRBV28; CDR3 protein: CASSPPGLPYEQYF
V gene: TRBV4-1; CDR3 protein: CASSRLTGTGAYGYTF
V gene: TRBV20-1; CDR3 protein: CSALGLYGYTF
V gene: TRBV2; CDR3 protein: CASAPRGDQPQHF
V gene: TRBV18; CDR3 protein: CASKTGSYNEQFF
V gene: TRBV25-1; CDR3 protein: CASSEGTGYHNEQFF
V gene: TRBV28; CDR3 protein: CASSPLGTEAFF
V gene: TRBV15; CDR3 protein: CATSVRTGPTNEQFF
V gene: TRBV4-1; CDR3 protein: CASSQVSSQETQYF
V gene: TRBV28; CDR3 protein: CASSPSGTDTQYF
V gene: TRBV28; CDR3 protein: CASSRLAYEQYF
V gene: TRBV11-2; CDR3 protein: CASSLLTGGDEQYF
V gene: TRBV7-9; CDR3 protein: CASSLEGNGYTF
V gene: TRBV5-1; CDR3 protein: CASGLWDEHYEQYF
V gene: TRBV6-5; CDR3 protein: CASGYRGQEQQYF
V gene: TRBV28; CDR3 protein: CASSGTLAKNIQYF
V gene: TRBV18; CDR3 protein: CASSPLMSTGRTGELFF
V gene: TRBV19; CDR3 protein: CASSTPEERDKSEQFF
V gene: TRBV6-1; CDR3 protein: CASSGGRAHTEAFF
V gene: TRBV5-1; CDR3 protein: CASSPYRGAGGYTF
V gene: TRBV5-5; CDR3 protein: CASSFDRAPTEAFF
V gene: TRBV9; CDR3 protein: CASSSRLAGLSPLAKNIQYF
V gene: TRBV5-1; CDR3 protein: CASSLGDRGGEKLFF
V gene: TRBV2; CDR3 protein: CASRGTRDTQYF
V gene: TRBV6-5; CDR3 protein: CASSKDSWSSYEQYF
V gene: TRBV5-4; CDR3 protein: CASSSPSGSQETQYF
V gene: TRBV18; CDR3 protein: CASSPAATNEKLFF
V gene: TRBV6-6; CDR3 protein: CASSYSGTGLEQYF
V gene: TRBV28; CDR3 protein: CASSLTSGRAFFQFF